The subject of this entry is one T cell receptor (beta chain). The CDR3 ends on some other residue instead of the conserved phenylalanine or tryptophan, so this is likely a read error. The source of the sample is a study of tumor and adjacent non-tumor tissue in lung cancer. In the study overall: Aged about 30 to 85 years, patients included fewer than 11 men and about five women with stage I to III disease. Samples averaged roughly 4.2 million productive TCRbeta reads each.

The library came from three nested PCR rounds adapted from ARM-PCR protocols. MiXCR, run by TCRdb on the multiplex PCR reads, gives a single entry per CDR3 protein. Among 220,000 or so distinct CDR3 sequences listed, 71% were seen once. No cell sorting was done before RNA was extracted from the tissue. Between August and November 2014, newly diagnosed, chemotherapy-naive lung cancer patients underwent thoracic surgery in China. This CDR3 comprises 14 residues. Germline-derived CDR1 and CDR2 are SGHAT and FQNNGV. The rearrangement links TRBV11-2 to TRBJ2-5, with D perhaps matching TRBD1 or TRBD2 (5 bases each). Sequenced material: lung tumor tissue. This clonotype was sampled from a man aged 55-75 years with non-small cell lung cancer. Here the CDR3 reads CANSLSGGLETQYL. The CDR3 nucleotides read TGTGCCAACAGCTTGAGTGGGGGATTAGAGACCCAGTACTTG.